The next 10 T cell receptor beta chains were all read from a single sample in a study of cytomegalovirus exposure and HLA in healthy donors. A multiplex PCR was run with 60 Vbeta primers and 13 Jbeta primers. Produced via immunoSEQ multiplex PCR; TCRdb's table is partial and in-frame only. Of approximately 190,000 clones in the sample, roughly 87% were seen once. Material for sequencing was PBMCs. These receptors all stem from a boy aged 2 to 10 in good health and CMV-seronegative.

The CDR3 region has the DNA TGTGCCAGCCACCCGGGTCACAGGGAGGGGGAGCCCCAGCATTTT. As protein: CASHPGHREGEPQHF. The chain joins TRBV4-2 to TRBJ1-5; a possible D gene is TRBD1 (6 bases). Germline lookup yields CDR1 LGHNA and CDR2 YNFKEQ. Trimming pared 8 bases from V and 8 bases from J, leaving 22 bases between. The length of the CDR3 is 15 residues.

A single count supports this clone. The chain joins TRBV7-9 to TRBJ2-7; 7 bases agree with TRBD1. This CDR3 contains 13 residues. CDR1 is SEHNR and CDR2 is FQNEAQ in the germline V gene (reference sequence). The J segment lost 2 bases and the V segment lost 6 bases, leaving 4 bases of the junction unmatched. CDR3 sequence reads: CASRATGTYEQYF. CDR3 bases: TGTGCCAGCAGGGCGACAGGGACCTACGAGCAGTACTTC.

Written as DNA, the CDR3 is TGTGCCAGCAGGATAGTTTCTAGCAATCAGCCCCAGCATTTT. It translates to CASRIVSSNQPQHF. The V gene is TRBV28, the J gene TRBJ1-5; the D is unclear. Deletions cut 6 bases from V and 0 bases from J, with 9 bases between. The CDR3 runs to 14 residues. Per germline, CDR1 MDHEN and CDR2 SYDVKM.

V usage is TRBV6-6 and J usage is TRBJ1-1; D is ambiguous. The CDR3 length is 12 residues. The germline V gene encodes CDR1 MNHNY and CDR2 SVGAGI (reference sequence). Trimming took 10 bases from V and 6 from J, leaving 15 bases between them. DNA for the CDR3: TGTGCCACCACCAGAATACCCGCTGAAGCTTTCTTT. Its translation is CATTRIPAEAFF.

The chain is built from TRBV7-9 and TRBJ2-1, with D tentatively TRBD2 (6 bases). Trimming left V 2 bases short and J 4 bases short, with 12 bases between. The CDR3 length is 15 residues. The germline gives CDR1 SEHNR, CDR2 FQNEAQ (reference sequence). CDR3 nucleotide sequence: TGTGCCAGCAGCTTAAGTACGGGAGTTTACAATGAGCAGTTCTTC. It yields the protein CASSLSTGVYNEQFF.

V is TRBV28 and J is TRBJ1-5; D call uncertain. V lost 3 bases and J 5 bases, leaving 14 bases between the germline ends. Germline V gene sequence: CDR1 MDHEN, CDR2 SYDVKM. This CDR3 comprises 15 residues. The CDR3 protein is CASSFIRPRHQPQHF. The CDR3 DNA reads as TGTGCCAGCAGTTTTATCCGTCCTAGGCATCAGCCCCAGCATTTT.

This chain joins TRBV10-3 and TRBJ1-1; D gene ambiguous. The CDR3 length is 12 residues. V was clipped by 8 bases and J by 6 bases, with 13 bases between them. Germline assignment: CDR1 ENHRY and CDR2 SYGVKD. CDR3 DNA sequence: TGTGCCATCGGGCGGGGATACTCTGAAGCTTTCTTT. Translated: CAIGRGYSEAFF.

V usage is TRBV6-5 and J usage is TRBJ2-3; D is unclear. This CDR3 is 11 amino acids long. V gave up 6 bases and J gave up 6 bases, with 7 bases separating them. The V gene's germline CDR1 is MNHEY and CDR2 SVGAGI. The CDR3: CASSPGDTQYF. The CDR3 coding sequence is TGTGCCAGCAGCCCCGGGGATACGCAGTATTTT.

J is TRBJ1-2 and V is TRBV5-1, with no clear D. This CDR3 is built from 14 residues. The germline V and J ends were trimmed by 0 bases and 6 bases, with 12 bases remaining between them. The germline V gene encodes CDR1 SGHRS and CDR2 YFSETQ. CDR3 in DNA: TGCGCCAGCAGCTTGGGAGGTCCCATGGATGGCTACACCTTC. It translates to CASSLGGPMDGYTF.

The J gene is TRBJ1-3, the V gene TRBV25-1; maybe TRBD1 (6 bases). There are 16 residues in the CDR3. Looked up from germline, CDR1 is MGHDK and CDR2 is SYGVNS. V was shortened by 2 bases and J by 4 bases, with 15 bases between the two germline ends. The chain's CDR3 is CASSEQGRFSGNTIYF. In nucleotides, the CDR3 is TGTGCCAGCAGTGAACAGGGGCGGTTCTCCGGAAACACCATATATTTT.